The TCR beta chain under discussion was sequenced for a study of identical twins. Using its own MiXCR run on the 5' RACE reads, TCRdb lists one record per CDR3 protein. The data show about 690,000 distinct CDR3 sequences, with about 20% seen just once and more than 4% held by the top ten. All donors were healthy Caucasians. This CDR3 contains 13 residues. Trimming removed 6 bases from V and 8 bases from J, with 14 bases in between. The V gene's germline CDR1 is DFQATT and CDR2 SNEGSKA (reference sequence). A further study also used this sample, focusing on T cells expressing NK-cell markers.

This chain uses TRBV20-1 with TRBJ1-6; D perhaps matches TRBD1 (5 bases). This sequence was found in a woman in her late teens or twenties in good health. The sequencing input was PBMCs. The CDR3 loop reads CSAGTGDHSPLHF. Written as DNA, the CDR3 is TGCAGTGCCGGGACGGGGGATCATTCACCCCTCCACTTT.